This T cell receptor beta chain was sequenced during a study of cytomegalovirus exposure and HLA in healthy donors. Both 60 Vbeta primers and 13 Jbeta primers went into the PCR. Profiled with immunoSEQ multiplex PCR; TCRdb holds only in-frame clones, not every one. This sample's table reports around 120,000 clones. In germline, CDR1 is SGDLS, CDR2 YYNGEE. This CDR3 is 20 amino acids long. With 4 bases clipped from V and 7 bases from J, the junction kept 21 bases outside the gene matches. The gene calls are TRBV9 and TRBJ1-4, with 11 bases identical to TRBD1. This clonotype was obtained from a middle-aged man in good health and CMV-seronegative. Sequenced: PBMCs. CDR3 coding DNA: TGTGCCAGCAGCCCTCCCTCCCCGGGACAGGGGGTTCGGGCTACTGAAAAACTGTTTTTT. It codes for CASSPPSPGQGVRATEKLFF.